The clone carrying this T cell receptor beta chain appeared many times. What it binds is not known. The sample is drawn from a study of T cells in Graves' hyperthyroidism and ophthalmopathy. The study, taken as a whole, reports: A 13 V-J signature model discriminated ophthalmopathy versus stable hyperthyroidism.

From RNA transcripts, TCR beta CDR3 regions were amplified. HTBI primers were employed in a first-round RT-PCR of the TCR CDR3. From the multiplex PCR reads, TCRdb called clonotypes with MiXCR, one entry per CDR3 protein. The sample contains 600,000 to 700,000 distinct CDR3 sequences, 40% to 55% of which appear only once. The CDR3 length is 15 residues. The germline V and J ends were trimmed by 5 bases and 2 bases, with 13 bases remaining between them. Per germline, CDR1 SGHVS and CDR2 FQNEAQ. Uncontrolled infection, other autoimmune disease, pregnancy or lactation disqualified patients from enrolment. Diagnosis relied on clinical symptoms, serum thyroxine and TRAb, thyroid ultrasound and orbital computed tomography.

Sample: peripheral blood or thyroid tissue (not recorded which). V usage is TRBV7-8 and J usage is TRBJ1-5; TRBD1 might be the D (6 bases). The sequence came from an adult man with Graves' disease, either hyperthyroidism or ophthalmopathy (not recorded which). The CDR3, as DNA: TGTGCCAGCAGCATACAGGGAGTGGGCAATCAGCCCCAGCATTTT. Its protein product is CASSIQGVGNQPQHF. Supplemented by reference TRBV7-8 and TRBJ1-5, the full variable domain reads GAGVSQSPRYKVAKRGQDVALRCDPISGHVSLFWYQQALGQGPEFLTYFQNEAQLDKSGLPSDRFFAERPEGSVSTLKIQRTQQEDSAVYLCASSIQGVGNQPQHFGDGTRLSIL.